A single T cell receptor beta chain is shown here with its context. Produced via immunoSEQ multiplex PCR; TCRdb's table is partial and in-frame only. This table holds 110,000 or so clones, around 89% found once. These data belong to a study of control samples from healthy donors and cancer patients. V lost 3 bases and J lost 4, with 11 bases in between. Per the germline V gene, CDR1 is KGHDR and CDR2 is SFDVKD. The CDR3 runs 14 residues. J is TRBJ1-2 and V is TRBV24-1; unclear D gene. Sequencing input: blood. The origin of this receptor is a woman aged 50 to 60 in good health. CDR3 bases: TGTGCCACCAGTGATGACGAAGACTCCTATGGCTACACCTTC. Translating gives CATSDDEDSYGYTF.